Sequencing of this TCR beta chain was carried out in a study of shared clonotypes between healthy human individuals. For the study at large: Donors, aged 18 to 49, were a couple of women and three men.

In the original analysis: Junction-only sequences without quality scores were provided by ImmunoSEQ, so filtering was different. Sequencing was performed with immunoSEQ multiplex PCR; in TCRdb, only in-frame clones are kept and a portion is missing. The V and J calls and the clone size are those of that table, but D and trimming were determined from the DNA. The sample records over 700,000 clones, just under 75% being singletons. Germline values: CDR1 LNHDA, CDR2 SQIVND (reference sequence). This CDR3 has 12 residues. V lost 3 bases to trimming and J lost 9 bases, with 9 bases between them. Study-level results: Generation probabilities of non-shared clonotypes were lower (relative to those shared by all four donors). Generally, estimated richness proved larger in naive subsets than it did in memory subsets.

Notes on this clone: Its antigen remains unidentified.

The sample comprised memory CD4+ T cells sorted from blood. Regarding subset: CD45RA-negative fraction. This TCR derives from a woman aged 30 to 39 in good health. The V gene is TRBV19, the J gene TRBJ2-1; D remains ambiguous. The CDR3 DNA follows: TGTGCCAGTAGTATCGCCGGTACTGAGCAGTTCTTC. Translation: CASSIAGTEQFF.